A selection of T cell receptor beta chains follows, all from one sample in a study of early T cells in non-severe SARS-CoV-2 infection. TCRdb ran MiXCR on the 5' RACE reads and lists one entry per CDR3 protein. Counted here are more than 25,000 distinct CDR3 sequences, 4.5% occurring once; the ten biggest clones make up about 6.5%. Sequenced material: whole blood. The receptor set was obtained from an adult who was a healthcare worker with PCR-confirmed SARS-CoV-2 infection or an uninfected control (not recorded which). Both conserved end residues are part of each CDR3. Not every row has a clone size; where given, it reads once, few, many or a size class.

j_call,clone_size,v_call,cdr3_aa
TRBJ2-7,many,TRBV20-1,CSAREVGFLSQNF
TRBJ2-5,few,TRBV4-3,CASSQDVGWETQYF
TRBJ2-1,many,TRBV3-1,CASSRTVNSYNEQFF
TRBJ2-1,many,TRBV19,CASRLAGIYNEQFF
TRBJ1-2,.,TRBV4-1,CASSQDMGGLIGYTF
TRBJ2-1,many,TRBV3-1,CASSYQGSHYNEQFF
TRBJ2-7,many,TRBV7-2,CASSMTGGKYYEQYF
TRBJ2-2,few,TRBV7-6,CASSQWVARTAGELFF
TRBJ1-5,many,TRBV19,CASSIEQGLGQPQHF
TRBJ1-4,many,TRBV6-5,CASSYSSRESNEKLFF
TRBJ1-1,few,TRBV19,CASSIDLRETTEAFF
TRBJ1-4,.,TRBV7-2,CASSLGTANEKLFF
TRBJ2-2,many,TRBV5-1,CASTAGHNTGELFF
TRBJ2-7,.,TRBV7-9,CASSPHGGYEQYF
TRBJ2-7,.,TRBV3-1,CASSQANSEQYF
TRBJ1-1,few,TRBV29-1,CSAEPKGGAQNTEAFF
TRBJ2-7,medium-sized,TRBV13,CASSVGQGYEQYF
TRBJ2-1,.,TRBV24-1,CATSDFRDTFNEQFF
TRBJ1-4,.,TRBV2,CANKREVNEKLFF
TRBJ2-7,many,TRBV4-1,CASSQRDRVYEQYF
TRBJ1-1,.,TRBV5-1,CASSPPGGVTEAFF
TRBJ2-1,many,TRBV7-2,CASSLRGGSDTPGDEQFF
TRBJ1-1,many,TRBV20-1,CSAGQGGRAFF
TRBJ1-5,.,TRBV24-1,CATSDFDSNQPQHF
TRBJ2-1,many,TRBV7-8,CASSLIAGGISYNEQFF
TRBJ2-7,many,TRBV13,CASSRTSGPLSYEQYF
TRBJ2-2,many,TRBV7-3,CASSLNHQGATGELFF
TRBJ1-1,.,TRBV7-9,CASSLAAGVWGTEAFF
TRBJ2-7,many,TRBV30,CAFPGPGGEQYF
TRBJ1-2,many,TRBV4-3,CASSQRTGKDVGYTF
TRBJ2-1,many,TRBV20-1,CSAHSTSDEQFF
TRBJ2-7,many,TRBV20-1,CSAIEREAYEQYF
TRBJ1-1,.,TRBV29-1,CSVVAQEETEAFF
TRBJ1-2,.,TRBV2,CASPGRANGYTF
TRBJ2-7,many,TRBV6-1,CASSEVGDRGRQYF
TRBJ1-1,many,TRBV2,CASSLMEGNTEAFF
TRBJ2-1,few,TRBV4-3,CASSPGPGQGPQLISYNEQFF
TRBJ2-4,many,TRBV6-6,CASSRTVGRQNIQYF
TRBJ2-3,many,TRBV5-1,CASSLQGGEDTQYF
TRBJ1-2,many,TRBV7-3,CASSLFSGDGGYTF
TRBJ2-2,.,TRBV7-6,CASSQLAGDSGELFF
TRBJ2-7,.,TRBV4-1,CASSLTSGGSSYEQYF
TRBJ2-3,.,TRBV3-1,CASRPNKGTQSTDTQYF
TRBJ2-1,many,TRBV6-2/TRBV6-3,CASSARPGTNYNEQFF
TRBJ2-6,few,TRBV7-6,CASSLGGISGANVLTF
TRBJ2-7,few,TRBV7-6,CASSLAVSDYEQYF
TRBJ2-1,many,TRBV20-1,CSARAPGLASDNEQFF
TRBJ2-3,many,TRBV12-3/TRBV12-4,CASSLSGRAPDTQYF
TRBJ1-1,many,TRBV9,CASSPRGRNTEAFF
TRBJ2-1,many,TRBV27,CASRGRGGYNEQFF
TRBJ2-7,many,TRBV11-2,CASSPRWGFRAGQYF
TRBJ2-5,.,TRBV6-2/TRBV6-3,CASSYSPQTQYF
TRBJ1-3,many,TRBV12-3/TRBV12-4,CASSFGGRRSGNTIYF
TRBJ2-7,many,TRBV20-1,CSAWTSGRAFGEQYF